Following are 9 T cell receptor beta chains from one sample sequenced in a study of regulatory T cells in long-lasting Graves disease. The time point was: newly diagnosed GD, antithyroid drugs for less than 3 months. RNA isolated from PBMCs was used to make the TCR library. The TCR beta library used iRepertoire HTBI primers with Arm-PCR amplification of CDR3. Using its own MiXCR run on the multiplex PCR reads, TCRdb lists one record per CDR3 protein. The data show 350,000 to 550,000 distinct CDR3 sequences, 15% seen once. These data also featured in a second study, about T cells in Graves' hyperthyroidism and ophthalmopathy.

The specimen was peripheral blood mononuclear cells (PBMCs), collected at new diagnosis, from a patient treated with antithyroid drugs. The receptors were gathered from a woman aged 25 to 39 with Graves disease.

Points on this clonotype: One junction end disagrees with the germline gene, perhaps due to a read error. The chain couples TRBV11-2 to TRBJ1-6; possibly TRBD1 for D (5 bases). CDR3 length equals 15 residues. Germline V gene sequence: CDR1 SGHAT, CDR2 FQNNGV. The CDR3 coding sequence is TGTGCCAACAGCTTAGTGGAGAGGGGTAATTCACCCCTCCACTTT. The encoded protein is CANSLVERGNSPLHF.

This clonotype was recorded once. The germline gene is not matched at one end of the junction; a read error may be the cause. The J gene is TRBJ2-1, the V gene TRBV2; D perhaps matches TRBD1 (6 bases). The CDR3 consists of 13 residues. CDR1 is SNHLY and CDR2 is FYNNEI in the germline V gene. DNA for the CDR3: TGTGCCAGCAGTGCAGGCCAGGGGAATGAACAGTTCTTC. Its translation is CASSAGQGNEQFF.

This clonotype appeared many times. For the CDR3, the DNA is TGTGCCAGCAGCGGGATGCGGGGGCGCGGTGAAAAACTGTTTTTT. It encodes CASSGMRGRGEKLFF. This rearrangement joins TRBV3-1 to TRBJ1-4, with a possible D match to TRBD1 (6 bases). Germline V gene sequence: CDR1 LGHDT, CDR2 YNNKEL (reference sequence). This CDR3 comprises 15 residues. Trimming left V 5 bases short and J 7 bases short, with 17 bases between.

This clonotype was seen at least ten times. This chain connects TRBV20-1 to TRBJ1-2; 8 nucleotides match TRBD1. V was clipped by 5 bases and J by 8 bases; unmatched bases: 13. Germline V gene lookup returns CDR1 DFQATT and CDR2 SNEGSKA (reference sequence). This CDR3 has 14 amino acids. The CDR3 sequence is CSAGFLGQVIGYTF. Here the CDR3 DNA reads TGCAGTGCTGGTTTCTTGGGACAGGTTATAGGCTACACCTTC.

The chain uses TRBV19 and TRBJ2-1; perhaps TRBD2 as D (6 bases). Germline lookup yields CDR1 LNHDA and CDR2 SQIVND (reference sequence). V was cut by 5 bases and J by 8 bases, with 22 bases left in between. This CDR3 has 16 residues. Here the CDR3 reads CASSSSSGSPGHEQFF. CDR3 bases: TGTGCCAGTAGTTCAAGTAGCGGCAGCCCAGGGCATGAGCAGTTCTTC.

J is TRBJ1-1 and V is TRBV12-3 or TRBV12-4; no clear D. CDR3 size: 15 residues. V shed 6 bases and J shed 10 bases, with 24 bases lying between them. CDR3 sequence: CASSPLDDLRRPAFF. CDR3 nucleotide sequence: TGTGCCAGCAGCCCCCTTGACGACCTTAGGCGGCCAGCTTTCTTT.

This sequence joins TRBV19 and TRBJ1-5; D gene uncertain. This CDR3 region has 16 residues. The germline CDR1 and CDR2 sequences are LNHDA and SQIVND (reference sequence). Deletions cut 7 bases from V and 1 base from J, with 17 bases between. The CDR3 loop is CASTPLSGRSNQPQHF. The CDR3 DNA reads TGTGCCAGTACCCCCCTATCGGGGAGAAGCAATCAGCCCCAGCATTTT.

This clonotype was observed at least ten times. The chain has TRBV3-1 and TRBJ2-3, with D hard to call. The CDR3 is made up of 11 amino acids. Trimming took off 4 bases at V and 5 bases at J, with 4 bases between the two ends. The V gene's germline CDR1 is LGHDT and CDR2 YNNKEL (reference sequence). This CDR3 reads CASSRGDTQYF. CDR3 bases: TGTGCCAGCAGCCGGGGAGATACGCAGTATTTT.

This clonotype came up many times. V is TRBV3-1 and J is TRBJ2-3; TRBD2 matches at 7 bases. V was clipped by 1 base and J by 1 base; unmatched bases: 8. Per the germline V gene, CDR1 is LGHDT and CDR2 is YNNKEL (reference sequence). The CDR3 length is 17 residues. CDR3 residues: CASSQVFEGGGTDTQYF. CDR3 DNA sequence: TGTGCCAGCAGCCAAGTTTTCGAGGGAGGGGGCACAGATACGCAGTATTTT.